Listed below are T cell receptor beta chains from one sample, sequenced in a study of blood T cell repertoires in COVID-19. Generated by immunoSEQ multiplex PCR, the TCRdb table keeps only in-frame clones and is missing some. The table lists about 380,000 clones, roughly 80% of them singletons. Specimen: peripheral blood. These receptors came from a human donor with acute or convalescent COVID-19. The donor label of this sample is uncertain. Each CDR3 is given without its conserved first and last residue. Only some rows state a clone size, as once, few, many or a class for expanded clones.

TRBV28	TRBJ2-3	.	ASTGGLDTQY
TRBV4-1	TRBJ1-4	.	ASSHPPLATNEKLF
TRBV5-1	TRBJ1-3	.	ASSLGSQGIGNTIY
TRBV5-6	TRBJ1-2	.	ASSRQGKTGYT
TRBV2	TRBJ1-1	.	ASSERTEAF
TRBV18	TRBJ1-3	.	ASSPPRVSGNTIY
TRBV30	TRBJ2-1	.	ALGPAGRWNEQF
TRBV19	TRBJ2-1	.	ASRSRGPGNEQF
TRBV21-1	TRBJ1-1	.	ASSKVMNTEAF
TRBV2	TRBJ2-1	.	ATLPGQGAYEQF
TRBV5-1	TRBJ1-3	.	ASSLGQGPHPIY
TRBV7-9	TRBJ2-7	.	ASRTGLHEQY
TRBV14	TRBJ2-7	.	ASSLTPLEQY
TRBV18	TRBJ2-7	.	ASSPSNSYEQY
TRBV19	TRBJ1-6	.	ASSAGLNNSPLH
TRBV25-1	TRBJ1-1	.	ASSEAGQRNTEAF
TRBV5-1	TRBJ2-2	few	ASSSGQNTGELF
TRBV6-5	TRBJ2-1	few	ASNRLEGHNEQF
TRBV5-5	TRBJ2-7	.	ASSSGFSRGTASYEQY
TRBV13	TRBJ1-6	.	ASRHGGPYNSPLH
TRBV5-1	TRBJ1-1	.	ASSLGQGYTEAF
TRBV5-4	TRBJ1-1	.	ASSLWSRRGEAF
TRBV24-1	TRBJ2-1	.	ATSGQDRGYNEQF